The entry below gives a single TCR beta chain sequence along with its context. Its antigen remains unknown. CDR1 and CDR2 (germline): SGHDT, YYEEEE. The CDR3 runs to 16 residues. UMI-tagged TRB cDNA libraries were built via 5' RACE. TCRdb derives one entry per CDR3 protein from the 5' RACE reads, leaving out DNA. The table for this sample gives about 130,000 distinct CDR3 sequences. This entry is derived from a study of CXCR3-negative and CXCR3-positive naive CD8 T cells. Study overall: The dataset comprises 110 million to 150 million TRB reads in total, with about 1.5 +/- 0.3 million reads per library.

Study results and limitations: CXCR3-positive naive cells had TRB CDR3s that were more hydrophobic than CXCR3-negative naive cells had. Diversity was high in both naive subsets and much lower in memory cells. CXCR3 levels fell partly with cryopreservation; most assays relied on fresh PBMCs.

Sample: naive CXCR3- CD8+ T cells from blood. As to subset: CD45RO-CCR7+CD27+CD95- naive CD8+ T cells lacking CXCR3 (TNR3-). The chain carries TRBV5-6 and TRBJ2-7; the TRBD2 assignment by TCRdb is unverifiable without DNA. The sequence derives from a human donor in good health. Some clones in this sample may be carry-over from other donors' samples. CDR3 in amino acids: CASSPFLGESGDEQYF. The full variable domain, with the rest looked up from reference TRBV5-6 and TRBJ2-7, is DAGVTQSPTHLIKTRGQQVTLRCSPKSGHDTVSWYQQALGQGPQFIFQYYEEEERQRGNFPDRFSGHQFPNYSSELNVNALLLGDSALYLCASSPFLGESGDEQYFGPGTRLTVT.